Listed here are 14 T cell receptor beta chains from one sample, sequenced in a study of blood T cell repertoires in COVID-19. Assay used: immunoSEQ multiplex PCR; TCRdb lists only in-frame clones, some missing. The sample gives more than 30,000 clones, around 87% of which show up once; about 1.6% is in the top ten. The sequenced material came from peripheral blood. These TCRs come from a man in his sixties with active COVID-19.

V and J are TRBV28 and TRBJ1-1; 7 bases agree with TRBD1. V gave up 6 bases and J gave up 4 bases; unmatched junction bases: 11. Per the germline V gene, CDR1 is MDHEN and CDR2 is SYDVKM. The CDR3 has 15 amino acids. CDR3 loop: CASRSAGGSATEAFF. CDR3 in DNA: TGTGCCAGCAGGAGCGCAGGGGGGAGTGCCACTGAAGCTTTCTTT.

This CDR3 is CASSSGAYNSPLHF. CDR3 DNA: TGTGCCAGCAGCTCCGGAGCTTATAATTCACCCCTCCACTTT. The chain has TRBV5-5 and TRBJ1-6; D uncertain. Trimming shortened V by 3 bases and J by 4 bases, and 8 bases separated the two germline ends. The CDR3 covers 14 residues. Germline assignment: CDR1 SGHKS and CDR2 YYEKEE (reference sequence).

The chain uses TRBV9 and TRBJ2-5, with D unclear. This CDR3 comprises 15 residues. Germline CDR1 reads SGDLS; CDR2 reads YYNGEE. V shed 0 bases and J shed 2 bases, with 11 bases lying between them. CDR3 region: CASSVGIAQQETQYF. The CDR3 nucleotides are TGTGCCAGCAGCGTAGGGATAGCCCAACAAGAGACCCAGTACTTC.

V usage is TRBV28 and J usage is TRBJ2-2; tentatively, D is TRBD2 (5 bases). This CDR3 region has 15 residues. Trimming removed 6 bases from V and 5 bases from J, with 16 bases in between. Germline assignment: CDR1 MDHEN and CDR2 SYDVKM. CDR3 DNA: TGTGCCAGCAGGCCCCGGGGTGCTAATACCGGGGAGCTGTTTTTT. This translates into CASRPRGANTGELFF. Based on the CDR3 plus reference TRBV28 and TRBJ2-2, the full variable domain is DVKVTQSSRYLVKRTGEKVFLECVQDMDHENMFWYRQDPGLGLRLIYFSYDVKMKEKGDIPEGYSVSREKKERFSLILESASTNQTSMYLCASRPRGANTGELFFGEGSRLTVL.

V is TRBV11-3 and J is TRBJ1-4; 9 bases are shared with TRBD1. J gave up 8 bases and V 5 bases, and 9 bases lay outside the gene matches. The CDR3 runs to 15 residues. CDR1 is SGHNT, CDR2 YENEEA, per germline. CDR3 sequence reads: CASSQPGTGMEKLFF. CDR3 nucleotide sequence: TGTGCCAGCAGCCAACCCGGGACAGGGATGGAAAAACTGTTTTTT.

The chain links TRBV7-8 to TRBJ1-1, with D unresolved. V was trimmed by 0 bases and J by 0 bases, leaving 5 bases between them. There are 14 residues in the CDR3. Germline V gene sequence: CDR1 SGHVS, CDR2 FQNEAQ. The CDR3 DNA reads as TGTGCCAGCAGCTTAGCGCCTATGAACACTGAAGCTTTCTTT. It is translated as CASSLAPMNTEAFF.

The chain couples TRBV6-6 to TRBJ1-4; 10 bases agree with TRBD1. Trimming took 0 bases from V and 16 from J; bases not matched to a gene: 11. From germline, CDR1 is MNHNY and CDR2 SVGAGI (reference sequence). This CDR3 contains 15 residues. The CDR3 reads CASSYSGGGGTGEFF. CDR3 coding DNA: TGTGCCAGCAGTTACTCAGGGGGGGGCGGGACAGGGGAGTTTTTT.

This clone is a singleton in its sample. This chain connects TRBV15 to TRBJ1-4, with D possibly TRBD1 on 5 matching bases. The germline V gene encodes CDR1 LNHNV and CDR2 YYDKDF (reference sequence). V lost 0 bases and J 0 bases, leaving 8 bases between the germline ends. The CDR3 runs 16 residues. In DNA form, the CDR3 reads TGTGCCACCAGCAGAGATCTAGGGGCAACTAATGAAAAACTGTTTTTT. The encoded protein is CATSRDLGATNEKLFF.

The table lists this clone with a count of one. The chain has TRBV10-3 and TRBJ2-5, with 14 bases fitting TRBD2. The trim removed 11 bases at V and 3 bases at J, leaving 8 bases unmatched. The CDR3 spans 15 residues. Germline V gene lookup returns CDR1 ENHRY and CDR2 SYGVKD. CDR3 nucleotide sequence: TGTGCCGCGGGACTAGCGGGGGCAACCAAAGAGACCCAGTACTTC. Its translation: CAAGLAGATKETQYF.

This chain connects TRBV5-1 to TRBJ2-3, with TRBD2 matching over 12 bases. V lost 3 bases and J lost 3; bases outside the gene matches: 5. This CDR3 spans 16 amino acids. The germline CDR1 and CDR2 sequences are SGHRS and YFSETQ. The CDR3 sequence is CASSSGTSGLTDTQYF. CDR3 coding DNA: TGCGCCAGCAGCTCGGGGACTAGCGGGTTAACAGATACGCAGTATTTT.

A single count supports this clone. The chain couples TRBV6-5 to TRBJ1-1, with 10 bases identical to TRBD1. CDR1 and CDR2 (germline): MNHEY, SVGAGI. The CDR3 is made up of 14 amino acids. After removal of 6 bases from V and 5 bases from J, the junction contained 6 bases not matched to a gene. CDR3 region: CASRGDRGDTEAFF. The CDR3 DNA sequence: TGTGCCAGCAGGGGGGACAGGGGTGATACTGAAGCTTTCTTT.

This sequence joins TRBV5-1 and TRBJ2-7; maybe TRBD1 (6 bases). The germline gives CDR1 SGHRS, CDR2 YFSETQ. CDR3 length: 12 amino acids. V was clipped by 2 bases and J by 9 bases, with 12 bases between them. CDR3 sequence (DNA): TGCGCCAGCAGCTTAACAGGGCAGACGCAGTACTTC. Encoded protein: CASSLTGQTQYF.

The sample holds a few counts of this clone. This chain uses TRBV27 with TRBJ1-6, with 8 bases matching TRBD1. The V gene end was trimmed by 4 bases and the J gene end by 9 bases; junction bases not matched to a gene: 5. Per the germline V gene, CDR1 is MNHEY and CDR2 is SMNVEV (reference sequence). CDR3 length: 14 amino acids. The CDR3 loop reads CASSSIDRGSPLHF. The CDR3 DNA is TGTGCCAGCAGTTCCATAGACAGGGGTTCACCCCTCCACTTT.

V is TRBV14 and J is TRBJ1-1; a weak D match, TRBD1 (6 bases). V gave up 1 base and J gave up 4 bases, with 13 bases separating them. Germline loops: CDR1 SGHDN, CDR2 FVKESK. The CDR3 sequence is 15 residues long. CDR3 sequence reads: CASSQANRDITEAFF. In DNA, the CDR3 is TGTGCCAGCAGCCAAGCGAATAGGGACATCACTGAAGCTTTCTTT.